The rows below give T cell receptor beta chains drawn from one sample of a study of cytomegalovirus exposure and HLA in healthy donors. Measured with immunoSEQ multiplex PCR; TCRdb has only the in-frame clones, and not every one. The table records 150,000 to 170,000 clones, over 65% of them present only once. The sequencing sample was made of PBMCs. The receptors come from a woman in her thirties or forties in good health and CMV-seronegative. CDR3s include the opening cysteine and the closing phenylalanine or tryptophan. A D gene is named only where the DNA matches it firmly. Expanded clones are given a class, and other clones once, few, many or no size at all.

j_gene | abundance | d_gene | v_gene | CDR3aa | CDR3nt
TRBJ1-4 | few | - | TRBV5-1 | CASSLGREGEKLFF | TGCGCCAGCAGCTTGGGCAGGGAGGGAGAAAAACTGTTTTTT
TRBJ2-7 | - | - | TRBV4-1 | CASSQDLVDPYEQYF | TGCGCCAGCAGCCAAGATCTTGTAGATCCCTACGAGCAGTACTTC
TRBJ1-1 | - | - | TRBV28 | CASSLGQMNTEAFF | TGTGCCAGCAGTTTAGGACAGATGAACACTGAAGCTTTCTTT
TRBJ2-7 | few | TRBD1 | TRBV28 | CASSLGQSYEQYF | TGTGCCAGCAGTTTGGGACAGTCCTACGAGCAGTACTTC
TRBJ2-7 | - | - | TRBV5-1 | CASSGWIGMVNEQYF | TGCGCCAGCAGCGGGTGGATCGGGATGGTGAACGAGCAGTACTTC
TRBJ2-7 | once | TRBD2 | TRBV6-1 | CASSDFGGTYEQYF | TGTGCCAGCAGTGATTTCGGGGGGACGTACGAGCAGTACTTC
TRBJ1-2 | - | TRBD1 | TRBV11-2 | CASRHIQGQGSYTF | TGTGCCAGCAGACACATACAGGGACAGGGTTCCTACACCTTC
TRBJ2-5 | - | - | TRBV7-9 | CASSTRTVEETQYF | TGTGCCAGCAGCACCAGGACAGTCGAGGAGACCCAGTACTTC
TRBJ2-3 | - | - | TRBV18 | CASSPMDSTRDTQYF | TGTGCCAGCTCACCAATGGACAGCACACGAGATACGCAGTATTTT
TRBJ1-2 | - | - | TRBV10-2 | CASSGQAGYTF | TGCGCCAGCAGTGGGCAGGCCGGCTACACCTTC
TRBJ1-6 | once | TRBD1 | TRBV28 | CASSWPGGNSPLHF | TGTGCTAGCAGCTGGCCAGGGGGGAATTCACCCCTCCACTTT
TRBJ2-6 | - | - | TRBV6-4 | CASSAIDSGANVLTF | TGTGCCAGCAGCGCGATAGACTCTGGGGCCAACGTCCTGACTTTC
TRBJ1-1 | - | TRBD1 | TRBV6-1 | CASSEVTGEKAFF | TGTGCCAGCAGTGAGGTTACAGGGGAGAAAGCTTTCTTT